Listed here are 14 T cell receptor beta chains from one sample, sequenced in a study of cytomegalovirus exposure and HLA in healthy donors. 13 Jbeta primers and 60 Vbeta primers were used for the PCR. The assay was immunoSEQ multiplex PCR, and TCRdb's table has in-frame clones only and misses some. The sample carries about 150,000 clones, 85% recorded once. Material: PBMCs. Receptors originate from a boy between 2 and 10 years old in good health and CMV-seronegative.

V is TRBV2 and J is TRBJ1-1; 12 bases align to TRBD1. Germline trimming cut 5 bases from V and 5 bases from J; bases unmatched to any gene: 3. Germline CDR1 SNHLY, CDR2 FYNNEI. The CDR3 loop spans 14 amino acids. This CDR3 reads CASSRDRGLTEAFF. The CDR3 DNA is TGTGCCAGCAGTAGGGACAGGGGGCTTACTGAAGCTTTCTTT.

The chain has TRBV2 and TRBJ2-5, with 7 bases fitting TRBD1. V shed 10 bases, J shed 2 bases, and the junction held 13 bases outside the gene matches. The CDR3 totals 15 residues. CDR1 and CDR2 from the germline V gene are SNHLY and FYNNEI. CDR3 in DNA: TGTGCCACTTCGACACTGGGACAGCTACAAGAGACCCAGTACTTC. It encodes CATSTLGQLQETQYF.

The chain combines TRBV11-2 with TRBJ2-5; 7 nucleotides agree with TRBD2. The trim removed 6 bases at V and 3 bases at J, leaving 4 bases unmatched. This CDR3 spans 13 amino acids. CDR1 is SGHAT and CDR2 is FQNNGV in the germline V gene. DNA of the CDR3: TGTGCCAGCAGACCCGGGACTAAAGAGACCCAGTACTTC. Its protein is CASRPGTKETQYF. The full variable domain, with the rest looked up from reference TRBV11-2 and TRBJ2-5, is EAGVAQSPRYKIIEKRQSVAFWCNPISGHATLYWYQQILGQGPKLLIQFQNNGVVDDSQLPKDRFSAERLKGVDSTLKIQPAKLEDSAVYLCASRPGTKETQYFGPGTRLLVL.

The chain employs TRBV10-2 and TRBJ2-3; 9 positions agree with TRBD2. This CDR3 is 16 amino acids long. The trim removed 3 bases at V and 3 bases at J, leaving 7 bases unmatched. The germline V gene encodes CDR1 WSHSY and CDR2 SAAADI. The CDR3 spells CASSETRGGLTDTQYF. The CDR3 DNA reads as TGCGCCAGCAGTGAAACGCGGGGGGGCCTGACAGATACGCAGTATTTT.

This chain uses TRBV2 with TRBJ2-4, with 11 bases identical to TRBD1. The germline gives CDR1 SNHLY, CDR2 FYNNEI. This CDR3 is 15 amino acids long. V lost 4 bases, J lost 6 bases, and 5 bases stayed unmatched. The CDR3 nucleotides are TGTGCCAGCAGTGGACTGGGACAGGGGGGAAACATTCAGTACTTC. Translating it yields CASSGLGQGGNIQYF.

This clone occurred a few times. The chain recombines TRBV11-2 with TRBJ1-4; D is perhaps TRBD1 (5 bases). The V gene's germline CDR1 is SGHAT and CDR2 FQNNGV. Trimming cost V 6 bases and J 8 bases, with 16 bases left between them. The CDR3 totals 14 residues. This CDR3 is CASSLAGGDEKLFF. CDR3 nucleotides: TGTGCCAGCAGTCTAGCGGGGGGTGACGAAAAACTGTTTTTT.

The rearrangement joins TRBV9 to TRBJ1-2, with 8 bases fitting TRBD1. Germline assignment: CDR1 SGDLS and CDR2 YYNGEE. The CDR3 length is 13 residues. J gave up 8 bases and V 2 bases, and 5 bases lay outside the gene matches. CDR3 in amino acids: CASSVTGENGYTF. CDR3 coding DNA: TGTGCCAGCAGCGTGACAGGGGAAAACGGCTACACCTTC.

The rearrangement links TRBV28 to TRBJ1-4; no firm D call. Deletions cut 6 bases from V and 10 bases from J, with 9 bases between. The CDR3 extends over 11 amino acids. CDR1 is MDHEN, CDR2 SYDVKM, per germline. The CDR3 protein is CASSRGGKLFF. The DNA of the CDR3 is TGTGCCAGCAGCCGGGGTGGAAAACTGTTTTTT.

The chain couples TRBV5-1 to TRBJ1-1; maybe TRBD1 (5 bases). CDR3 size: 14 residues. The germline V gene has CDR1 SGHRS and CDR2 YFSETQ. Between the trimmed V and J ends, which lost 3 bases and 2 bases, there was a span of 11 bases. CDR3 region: CASSSDGQNTEAFF. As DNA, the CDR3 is TGCGCCAGCAGCTCGGACGGACAAAACACTGAAGCTTTCTTT.

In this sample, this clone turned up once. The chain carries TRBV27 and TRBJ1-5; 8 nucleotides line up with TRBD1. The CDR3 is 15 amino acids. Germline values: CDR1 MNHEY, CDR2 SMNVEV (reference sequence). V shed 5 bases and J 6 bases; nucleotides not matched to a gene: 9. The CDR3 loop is CASSPGQGLPQPQHF. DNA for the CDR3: TGTGCCAGCAGTCCCGGACAGGGACTCCCTCAGCCCCAGCATTTT.

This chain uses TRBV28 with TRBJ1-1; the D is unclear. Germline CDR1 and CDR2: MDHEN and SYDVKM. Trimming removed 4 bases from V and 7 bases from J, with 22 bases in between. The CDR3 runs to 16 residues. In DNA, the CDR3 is TGTGCCAGCAGTTCGTGGGCGGGCTCCCGGAACGGTGAAGCTTTCTTT. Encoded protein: CASSSWAGSRNGEAFF.

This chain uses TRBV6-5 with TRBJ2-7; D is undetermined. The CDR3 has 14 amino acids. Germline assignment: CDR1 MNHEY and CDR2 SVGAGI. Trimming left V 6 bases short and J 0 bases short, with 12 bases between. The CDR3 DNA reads TGTGCCAGCAGCGCCGACATAACCTCCTACGAGCAGTACGTC. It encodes CASSADITSYEQYV.

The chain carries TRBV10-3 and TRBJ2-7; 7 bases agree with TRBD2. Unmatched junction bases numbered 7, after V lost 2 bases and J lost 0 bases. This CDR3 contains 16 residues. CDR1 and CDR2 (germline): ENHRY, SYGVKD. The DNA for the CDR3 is TGTGCCATCAGTGAGCGTACGGGAGGCACCTCCTACGAGCAGTACTTC. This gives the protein CAISERTGGTSYEQYF.

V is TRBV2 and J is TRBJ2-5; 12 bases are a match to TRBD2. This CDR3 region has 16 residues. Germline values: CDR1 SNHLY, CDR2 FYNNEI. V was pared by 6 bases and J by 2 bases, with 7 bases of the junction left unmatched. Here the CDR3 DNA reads TGTGCCAGCAGAGAAACCGGGACTAGCGGGCAAGAGACCCAGTACTTC. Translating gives CASRETGTSGQETQYF.